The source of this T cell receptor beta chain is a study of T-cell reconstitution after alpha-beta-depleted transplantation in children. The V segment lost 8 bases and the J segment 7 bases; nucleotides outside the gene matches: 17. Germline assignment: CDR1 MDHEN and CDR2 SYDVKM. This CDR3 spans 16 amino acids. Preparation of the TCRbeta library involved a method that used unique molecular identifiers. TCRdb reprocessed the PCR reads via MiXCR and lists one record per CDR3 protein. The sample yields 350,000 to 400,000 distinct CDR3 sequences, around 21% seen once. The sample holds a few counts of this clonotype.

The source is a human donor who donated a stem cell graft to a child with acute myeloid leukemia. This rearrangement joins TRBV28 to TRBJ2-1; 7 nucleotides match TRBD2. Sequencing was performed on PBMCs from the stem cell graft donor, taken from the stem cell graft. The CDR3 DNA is TGTGCCAGCCCCCCGCGGGGGTCGATGATTCGGAATGAGCAGTTCTTC. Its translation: CASPPRGSMIRNEQFF.